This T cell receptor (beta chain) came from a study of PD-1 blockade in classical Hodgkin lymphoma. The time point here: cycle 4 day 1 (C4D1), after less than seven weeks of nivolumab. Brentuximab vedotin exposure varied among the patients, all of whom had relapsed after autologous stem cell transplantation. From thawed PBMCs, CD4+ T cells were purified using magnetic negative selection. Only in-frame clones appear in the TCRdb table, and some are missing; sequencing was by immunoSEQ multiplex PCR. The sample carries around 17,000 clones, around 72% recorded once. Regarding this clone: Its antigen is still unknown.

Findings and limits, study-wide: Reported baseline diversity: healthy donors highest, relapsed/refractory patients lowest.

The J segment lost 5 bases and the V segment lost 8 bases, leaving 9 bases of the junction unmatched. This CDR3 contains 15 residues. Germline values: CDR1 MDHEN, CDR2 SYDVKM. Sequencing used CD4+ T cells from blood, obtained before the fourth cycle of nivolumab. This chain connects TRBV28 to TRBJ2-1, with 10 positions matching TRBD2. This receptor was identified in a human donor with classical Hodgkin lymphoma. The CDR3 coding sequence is TGTGCCAGCCCCCCTAGCGGGAGTTTGCACAATGAGCAGTTCTTC. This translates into CASPPSGSLHNEQFF.